This T cell receptor (beta chain) was obtained from a study of lymphopenia after photon versus proton radiotherapy. General observations from the study: Larger post-nadir TCR diversity loss correlated inversely with survival in deceased patients.

Remarks on this clone: Its target is not known.

Here immunoSEQ multiplex PCR was the method, and the copy in TCRdb shows in-frame clones only, minus some. The repertoire holds about 39,000 clones, with around nine tenths as singletons. The germline V gene has CDR1 SGHTA and CDR2 FQGTGA. There are 15 residues in the CDR3. Trimming at V came to 5 bases and at J to 4 bases, leaving 8 bases not matched to a gene. The genes are TRBV7-3 and TRBJ2-5, with 9 bases that match TRBD2. The clonotype was recovered from a man aged 55 to 70 with cholangiocarcinoma. Sequenced here: peripheral blood, sampled from a patient treated with photon-based radiotherapy. CDR3 sequence (DNA): TGTGCCAGCAGCCCCCTAGCTAGCGGGGTAGAGACCCAGTACTTC. Its protein product is CASSPLASGVETQYF.